This T cell receptor beta chain is from a study of blood T cell repertoires in COVID-19. Overall study context: Some COVID-19 samples were acute and others convalescent; all came from the United States, Italy and Spain. The analysed material was cDNA or gDNA that came from T cells, B-cell-depleted T cells, or PBMCs.

Per the authors' pipeline: Estimation of nucleated cell counts relied on the amplification of reference gene primers. TCRdb's copy holds only in-frame clones and misses some; the assay was immunoSEQ multiplex PCR. V, J and clone size are those of that table, while D and trimming were read from the DNA. The sample records tens of thousands of clones, 88% being singletons. V gave up 0 bases and J gave up 2 bases, with 18 bases separating them. Germline V lookup: CDR1 LNHDA, CDR2 SQIVND (reference sequence). This CDR3 is built from 18 residues. The sample comprised peripheral blood. The gene calls are TRBV19 and TRBJ2-3; TRBD1 is a possible D gene (6 bases). This receptor was identified in a woman aged 80 or older with active COVID-19. In nucleotides, the CDR3 is TGTGCCAGTAGTATAGACCCCCCCGGGGCAGGGGTCACAGATACGCAGTATTTT. Protein: CASSIDPPGAGVTDTQYF. Using reference TRBV19 and TRBJ2-3 for the parts outside the CDR3, the full variable domain is DGGITQSPKYLFRKEGQNVTLSCEQNLNHDAMYWYRQDPGQGLRLIYYSQIVNDFQKGDIAEGYSVSREKKESFPLTVTSAQKNPTAFYLCASSIDPPGAGVTDTQYFGPGTRLTVL.